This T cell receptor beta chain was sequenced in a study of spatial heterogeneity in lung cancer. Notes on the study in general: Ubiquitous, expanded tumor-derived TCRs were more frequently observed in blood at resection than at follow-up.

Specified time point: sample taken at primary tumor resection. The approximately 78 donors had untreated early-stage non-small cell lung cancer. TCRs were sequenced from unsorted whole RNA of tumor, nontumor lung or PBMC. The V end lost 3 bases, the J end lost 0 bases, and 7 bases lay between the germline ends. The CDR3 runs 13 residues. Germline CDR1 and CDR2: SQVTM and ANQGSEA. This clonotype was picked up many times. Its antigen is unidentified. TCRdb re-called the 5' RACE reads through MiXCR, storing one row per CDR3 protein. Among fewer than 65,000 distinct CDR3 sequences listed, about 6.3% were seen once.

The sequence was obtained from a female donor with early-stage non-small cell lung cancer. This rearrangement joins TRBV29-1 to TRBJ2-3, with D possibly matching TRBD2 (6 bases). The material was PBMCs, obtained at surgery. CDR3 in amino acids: CSVDGGSTDTQYF. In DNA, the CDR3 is TGCAGCGTTGACGGGGGAAGCACAGATACGCAGTATTTT.